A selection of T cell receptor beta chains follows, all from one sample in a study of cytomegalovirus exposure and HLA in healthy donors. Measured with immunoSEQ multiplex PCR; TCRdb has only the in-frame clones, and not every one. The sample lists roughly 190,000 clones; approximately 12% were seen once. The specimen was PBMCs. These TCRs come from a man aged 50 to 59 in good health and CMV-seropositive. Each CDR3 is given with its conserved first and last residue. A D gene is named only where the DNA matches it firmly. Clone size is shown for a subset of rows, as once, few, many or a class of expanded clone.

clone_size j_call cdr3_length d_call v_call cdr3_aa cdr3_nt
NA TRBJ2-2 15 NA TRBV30 CACRGGATNTGELFF TGTGCCTGTCGAGGGGGGGCCACGAACACCGGGGAGCTGTTTTTT
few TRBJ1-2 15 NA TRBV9 CASSVGDFTNYGYTF TGTGCCAGCAGCGTCGGGGACTTCACTAACTATGGCTACACCTTC
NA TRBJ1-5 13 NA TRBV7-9 CASGSSDGQPQHF TGTGCCAGCGGATCCAGCGACGGTCAGCCCCAGCATTTT
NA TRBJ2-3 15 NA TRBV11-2 CASSLGGLATDTQYF TGTGCCAGCAGCTTAGGGGGCCTCGCCACAGATACGCAGTATTTT
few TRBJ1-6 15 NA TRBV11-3 CASSRAGGSNSPLHF TGTGCCAGCAGCCGCGCGGGGGGGTCTAACTCACCCCTCCACTTT
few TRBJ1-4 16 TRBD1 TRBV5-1 CASSDRGHYDNEKLFF TGCGCCAGCAGCGACAGGGGGCATTACGATAATGAAAAACTGTTTTTT
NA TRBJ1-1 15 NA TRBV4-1 CASSPGFWGGAEAFF TGCGCCAGCAGCCCCGGCTTTTGGGGGGGTGCTGAAGCTTTCTTT
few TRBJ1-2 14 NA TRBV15 CATSRVRGGDGYTF TGTGCCACCAGCAGAGTTAGGGGCGGCGATGGCTACACCTTC
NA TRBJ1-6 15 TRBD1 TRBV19 CSSSIRDREDSPLHF TGTTCCAGTAGTATCCGGGACAGGGAAGATTCACCCCTCCACTTT
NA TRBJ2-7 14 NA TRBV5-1 CASSHQRVGYEQYF TGCGCCAGCAGCCACCAACGGGTCGGCTACGAGCAGTACTTC
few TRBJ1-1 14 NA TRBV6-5 CASSLWGVNTEAFF TGTGCCAGCAGTTTGTGGGGGGTGAACACTGAAGCCTTCTTT
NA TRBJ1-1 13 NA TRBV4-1 CASSQERQLEAFF TGCGCCAGCAGCCAAGAAAGACAGCTTGAAGCTTTCTTT
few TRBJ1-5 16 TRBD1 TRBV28 CASSWGRGFSNQPQHF TGTGCCAGCAGTTGGGGCAGGGGGTTCAGCAATCAGCCCCAGCATTTT
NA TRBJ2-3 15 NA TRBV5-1 CASSLAGGGTDTQYF TGCGCCAGCAGCTTGGCCGGTGGCGGAACAGATACGCAGTATTTT
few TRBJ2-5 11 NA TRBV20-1 CSARPEETQYF TGCAGTGCTAGACCCGAAGAGACCCAGTACTTC
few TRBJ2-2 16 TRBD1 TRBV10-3 CAISKGASTSTGELFF TGTGCCATCAGTAAGGGGGCGAGTACCTCAACCGGGGAGCTGTTTTTT
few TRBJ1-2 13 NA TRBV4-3 CASSQGRGGGYTF TGCGCCAGCAGCCAAGGGCGGGGAGGGGGCTACACCTTC
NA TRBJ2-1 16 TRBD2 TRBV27 CASTQTSGVSYNEQFF TGTGCCAGCACCCAGACTAGCGGGGTATCCTACAATGAGCAGTTCTTC